The rows below give T cell receptor beta chains drawn from one sample of a study of identifying expanded T cells in peripheral blood. Clones were sequenced by immunoSEQ multiplex PCR, and TCRdb holds only the in-frame ones, with some missing. Here the sample spans 50,000 to 65,000 clones, over 80% being singletons. The sample consisted of blood. The receptors here all came from a person between 18 and 70 years old in good health. CDR3s include the opening cysteine and the closing phenylalanine or tryptophan. The D gene is left open where the match is weak. Size is omitted from some rows. Given values are once, few, many or a class for expanded clones.

V gene: TRBV10-3; clone size: NA; D gene: NA; J gene: TRBJ1-1; CDR3 DNA: TGTGCCATCAGCGGGGGGATGGGGGTGAACACTGAAGCTTTCTTT; CDR3 protein: CAISGGMGVNTEAFF
V gene: TRBV6-6; clone size: NA; D gene: TRBD2; J gene: TRBJ2-7; CDR3 DNA: TGTGCCACCCTAGCGGGGCCCTACGAGCAGTACTTC; CDR3 protein: CATLAGPYEQYF
V gene: TRBV19; clone size: NA; D gene: TRBD1; J gene: TRBJ1-2; CDR3 DNA: TGTGCCAGTAACCCCCGGGACAGTTTCGGCTACACCTTC; CDR3 protein: CASNPRDSFGYTF
V gene: TRBV7-2; clone size: NA; D gene: TRBD2; J gene: TRBJ2-1; CDR3 DNA: TGTGCCAGCAGCTCCACCGGACTAGCTCTTACGGGGCAGTTCTTC; CDR3 protein: CASSSTGLALTGQFF
V gene: TRBV19; clone size: NA; D gene: TRBD1; J gene: TRBJ1-6; CDR3 DNA: TGTGCCAGTAGTGTGGACCCGGGACAGTCTTATAATTCACCCCTCCACTTT; CDR3 protein: CASSVDPGQSYNSPLHF
V gene: TRBV30; clone size: NA; D gene: TRBD2; J gene: TRBJ2-2; CDR3 DNA: TGTGCCTGGAGTGTCCCCCCGGGACTAGGTGACACCGGGGAGCTGTTTTTT; CDR3 protein: CAWSVPPGLGDTGELFF
V gene: TRBV28; clone size: NA; D gene: NA; J gene: TRBJ2-1; CDR3 DNA: TGTGCCAGCAGTCCAGCCGCGAACAATGAGCAGTTCTTC; CDR3 protein: CASSPAANNEQFF
V gene: TRBV19; clone size: NA; D gene: TRBD2; J gene: TRBJ2-3; CDR3 DNA: TGTGCCAGTAGCTCCTCCGGGACTAGCGGTGTCACAGATACGCAGTATTTT; CDR3 protein: CASSSSGTSGVTDTQYF
V gene: TRBV25-1; clone size: NA; D gene: NA; J gene: TRBJ1-1; CDR3 DNA: TGTGCCAGCCGGACAGTCAGGAACACTGAAGCTTTCTTT; CDR3 protein: CASRTVRNTEAFF
V gene: TRBV19; clone size: NA; D gene: TRBD2; J gene: TRBJ2-2; CDR3 DNA: TGTGCCAGTACTCTCGGTAGCGGGGGGCTATCCGGCGGGGAGCTGTTTTTT; CDR3 protein: CASTLGSGGLSGGELFF
V gene: TRBV11-3; clone size: NA; D gene: TRBD1; J gene: TRBJ2-3; CDR3 DNA: TGTGCCAGCAGCTCCGGACAGGGGCTCATAGATACGCAGTATTTT; CDR3 protein: CASSSGQGLIDTQYF
V gene: TRBV14; clone size: NA; D gene: TRBD1; J gene: TRBJ2-1; CDR3 DNA: TGTGCCAGCAGCCTCCGGGACAGACCCTACAATGAGCAGTTCTTC; CDR3 protein: CASSLRDRPYNEQFF
V gene: TRBV2; clone size: NA; D gene: NA; J gene: TRBJ1-2; CDR3 DNA: TGTGCCAGCACATCGGAGGTACGGTATGGCTACACCTTC; CDR3 protein: CASTSEVRYGYTF
V gene: TRBV11-3; clone size: once; D gene: NA; J gene: TRBJ1-1; CDR3 DNA: TGTGCCAGCAGCTTACAGGGCTACACTGAAGCTTTCTTT; CDR3 protein: CASSLQGYTEAFF
V gene: TRBV11-2; clone size: NA; D gene: NA; J gene: TRBJ2-7; CDR3 DNA: TGTGCCAGCAGCTTCGCAGGGGCCCTCTACGAGCAGTACTTC; CDR3 protein: CASSFAGALYEQYF
V gene: TRBV19; clone size: NA; D gene: NA; J gene: TRBJ1-4; CDR3 DNA: TGTGCCAGTAGTATCCCCGACAGGAGCACTAATGAAAAACTGTTTTTT; CDR3 protein: CASSIPDRSTNEKLFF
V gene: TRBV30; clone size: NA; D gene: NA; J gene: TRBJ1-2; CDR3 DNA: TGTGCCTGGTACCAAACCGAGGGTGGCGGCTACACCTTC; CDR3 protein: CAWYQTEGGGYTF
V gene: TRBV5-6; clone size: NA; D gene: NA; J gene: TRBJ1-1; CDR3 DNA: TGTGCCAGCAGCTTGGTAGGAAGGGGGGACCAAAATGAAGCTTTCTTT; CDR3 protein: CASSLVGRGDQNEAFF
V gene: TRBV5-5; clone size: NA; D gene: NA; J gene: TRBJ2-7; CDR3 DNA: TGTGCCAGCAGCCCCACTAGTGTATCCTACGAGCAGTACTTC; CDR3 protein: CASSPTSVSYEQYF
V gene: TRBV2; clone size: NA; D gene: NA; J gene: TRBJ2-3; CDR3 DNA: TGTGCCAGCATCCGGGGGACTTCCACAGATACGCAGTATTTT; CDR3 protein: CASIRGTSTDTQYF
V gene: TRBV5-1; clone size: NA; D gene: NA; J gene: TRBJ1-2; CDR3 DNA: TGCGCCAGCAGCCCGGACACGTTGGGTGGCTACACCTTC; CDR3 protein: CASSPDTLGGYTF
V gene: TRBV5-4; clone size: NA; D gene: NA; J gene: TRBJ2-6; CDR3 DNA: TGTGCCAGCAGCTTCTCTGACATGCCTGGGGCCAACGTCCTGACTTTC; CDR3 protein: CASSFSDMPGANVLTF
V gene: TRBV6-6; clone size: NA; D gene: TRBD1; J gene: TRBJ1-5; CDR3 DNA: TGTGCCAGCAGTAGGGACAGGGGTCAGCCCCAGCATTTT; CDR3 protein: CASSRDRGQPQHF
V gene: TRBV11-2; clone size: NA; D gene: NA; J gene: TRBJ1-2; CDR3 DNA: TGTGCCAGCAGCTTAGATCGCGGACAGCGAGACTATGGCTACACCTTC; CDR3 protein: CASSLDRGQRDYGYTF
V gene: TRBV30; clone size: NA; D gene: NA; J gene: TRBJ2-3; CDR3 DNA: TGTGCCTGGAGCCCCGTCACAGATACGCAGTATTTT; CDR3 protein: CAWSPVTDTQYF
V gene: TRBV5-1; clone size: NA; D gene: NA; J gene: TRBJ1-6; CDR3 DNA: TGCGCCAGCAGCTTCGATGGCTATGGGGGGAATTCACCCCTCCACTTT; CDR3 protein: CASSFDGYGGNSPLHF
V gene: TRBV9; clone size: NA; D gene: NA; J gene: TRBJ2-1; CDR3 DNA: TGTGCCAGCAGCGTAACGGGAGCCTTCTACAATGAGCAGTTCTTC; CDR3 protein: CASSVTGAFYNEQFF
V gene: TRBV11-3; clone size: NA; D gene: TRBD2; J gene: TRBJ2-3; CDR3 DNA: TGTGCCAGCAGTCGCGGGGGGGCCACAGATACGCAGTATTTT; CDR3 protein: CASSRGGATDTQYF
V gene: TRBV6-1; clone size: NA; D gene: NA; J gene: TRBJ2-2; CDR3 DNA: TGTGCCAGCAAGTTTGACAGGTTCACCGGGGAGCTGTTTTTT; CDR3 protein: CASKFDRFTGELFF
V gene: TRBV14; clone size: NA; D gene: TRBD2; J gene: TRBJ2-3; CDR3 DNA: TGTGCCAGCAGCCAAGCCAGACTAGCGGGGGGGAGCACAGATACGCAGTATTTT; CDR3 protein: CASSQARLAGGSTDTQYF